This TCR beta chain was sequenced in a study of shared T cell receptors in the human thymus. Profiled with immunoSEQ multiplex PCR; TCRdb holds only in-frame clones, not every one. The repertoire holds hundreds of thousands of clones, with 80% to 90% as singletons. Germline V gene lookup returns CDR1 MNHEY and CDR2 SMNVEV (reference sequence). The CDR3 extends over 13 amino acids. With 5 bases removed from V and 4 bases from J, the gap between germline ends came to 10 bases. This sample was also put to use in a study of human thymus T cells. That paper states: Surgeons resected thymus tissue during corrective heart surgery. Seemingly biased V and J gene usage marked thymic and blood repertoires.

Source material: thymocytes. The V and J genes are TRBV27 and TRBJ2-3, with D perhaps TRBD2 (5 bases). This sequence originates from a boy less than two years old with a congenital heart defect. DNA for the CDR3: TGTGCCAGCAGTAAACTAGGCGCAGATACGCAGTATTTT. Protein sequence: CASSKLGADTQYF.